The present T cell receptor beta chain was sequenced within a study of neoadjuvant nivolumab and ipilimumab in lung cancer. Study-wide results and limits: TCR receptors were sequenced in few samples. Pretherapy blood TCR richness correlated positively with resected tumor richness. Pathologic regression was not significantly tied to TCR clonality. Compared with tumor-adjacent uninvolved lung, resected tumors showed greater richness and clonality.

As regards this clone: What it binds is unknown.

Using immunoSEQ multiplex PCR, the repertoire was profiled, and TCRdb retains in-frame clones only, with some absent. The sample contains about 17,000 clones, roughly 76% of which appear only once. Germline values: CDR1 MNHEY, CDR2 SVGAGI. The ends were cut back, 6 bases at V and 5 bases at J, with 17 bases in the middle. CDR3 length: 14 residues. This specimen consisted of tumor tissue, obtained after neoadjuvant nivolumab, alone or with ipilimumab, at or shortly before surgery. The chain has TRBV6-5 and TRBJ2-7; TRBD1 might be the D (6 bases). This TCR was recovered from an adult with non-small cell lung cancer. CDR3 nucleotides: TGTGCCAGCAGATACAGGGAGCAGTGGGACGAGCAGTACTTC. Amino acids: CASRYREQWDEQYF.